A single sample gave rise to the 8 T cell receptor beta chains below, sequenced in a study of blood T cell repertoires in COVID-19. Clones were read by immunoSEQ multiplex PCR, and TCRdb kept only the in-frame ones, dropping some. The sample holds under 120,000 clones, 70% to 85% seen once. Input material: peripheral blood. Receptors were obtained from a man between 65 and 80 years old with active or convalescent COVID-19.

The rearrangement uses TRBV20-1 and TRBJ1-2; no reliable D call. The V end lost 6 bases, the J end lost 4 bases, and 9 bases lay between the germline ends. The CDR3 has 11 residues. The germline V gene encodes CDR1 DFQATT and CDR2 SNEGSKA (reference sequence). CDR3 nucleotide sequence: TGCAGTGCAACGACACGCTATGGCTACACCTTC. Its protein product is CSATTRYGYTF.

This clone appeared once. This chain joins TRBV20-1 and TRBJ2-7; TRBD2 matches at 7 bases. CDR3 size: 14 residues. Germline lookup yields CDR1 DFQATT and CDR2 SNEGSKA (reference sequence). The trim removed 3 bases at V and 3 bases at J, leaving 8 bases unmatched. This CDR3 is CSASGGEGGYEQYF. In DNA, the CDR3 is TGCAGTGCTAGTGGGGGGGAGGGAGGCTACGAGCAGTACTTC.

As DNA, the CDR3 is TGTGCCAGCAGCTCCAGGGGGCGGGAAGCTTTCTTT. Protein product: CASSSRGREAFF. The rearrangement joins TRBV7-2 to TRBJ1-1; 8 bases align to TRBD1. Germline-derived CDR1 and CDR2 are SGHTA and FQGNSA. The CDR3 loop spans 12 amino acids. Losses at the gene ends were 4 bases for V and 8 bases for J; bases not matched to a gene: 3.

The chain uses TRBV3-1 (or the pseudogene TRBV3-2) and TRBJ1-1, with D unclear. Trimming shortened V by 5 bases and J by 4 bases, and 11 bases separated the two germline ends. Germline loops: CDR1 LGHDT, CDR2 YNNKEL (reference sequence). This CDR3 spans 13 amino acids. The DNA of the CDR3 is TGTGCCAGCAGCTCCACGGTTGGCACTGAAGCTTTCTTT. Translating it yields CASSSTVGTEAFF.

This clone was observed once. The CDR3 DNA reads TGTGCCTGGACCGTGAGGGGGACGAACTCCTACGAGCAGTACTTC. Its protein product is CAWTVRGTNSYEQYF. The chain carries TRBV30 and TRBJ2-7, with D maybe TRBD1 (6 bases). V lost 4 bases to trimming and J lost 0 bases, with 16 bases between them. Looked up from germline, CDR1 is GTSNPN and CDR2 is SVGIG (reference sequence). The CDR3 covers 15 residues.

V and J are TRBV3-1 (or the pseudogene TRBV3-2) and TRBJ2-4; TRBD2 is a possible D gene (5 bases). This CDR3 is built from 13 residues. CDR1 is LGHDT, CDR2 YNNKEL, per germline (reference sequence). V lost 4 bases and J 8 bases, leaving 12 bases between the germline ends. The CDR3 loop is CASSPPERDIQYF. CDR3 nucleotide sequence: TGTGCCAGCAGCCCCCCTGAGAGGGACATTCAGTACTTC.

The chain employs TRBV19 and TRBJ1-1; the match to TRBD1 covers 10 bases. The V segment lost 5 bases and the J segment 5 bases; nucleotides outside the gene matches: 8. Looked up from germline, CDR1 is LNHDA and CDR2 is SQIVND (reference sequence). There are 15 residues in the CDR3. CDR3 coding DNA: TGTGCCAGTAGTCCGTGGACAGGGGGGATGACTGAAGCTTTCTTT. Its protein product is CASSPWTGGMTEAFF.

Here the CDR3 DNA reads TGTGCCAGCAGTTCTACTAGCGGGAGGGCCTGGGATGAGCAGTTCTTC. It yields the protein CASSSTSGRAWDEQFF. The chain employs TRBV28 and TRBJ2-1; 13 bases match TRBD2. CDR1 and CDR2 from the germline V gene are MDHEN and SYDVKM. This CDR3 has 16 amino acids. With 4 bases clipped from V and 8 bases from J, the junction kept 8 bases outside the gene matches.